This T cell receptor beta chain was observed in a study of blood T cell repertoires in COVID-19. Study context: The United States, Italy and Spain supplied acute and convalescent COVID-19 samples. T cells, B-cell-depleted T cells, or PBMCs supplied cDNA or gDNA.

This clone was recorded only once. Germline V gives CDR1 LNHNV, CDR2 YYDKDF (reference sequence). The CDR3 covers 13 residues. V was pared by 5 bases and J by 3 bases, with 2 bases of the junction left unmatched. Authors' processing steps: Estimation of nucleated cell counts relied on the amplification of reference gene primers. Only in-frame clones appear in the TCRdb table, and some are missing; sequencing was by immunoSEQ multiplex PCR. That table is the source of V, J and clone size, and D and trimming were worked out from the DNA. The repertoire holds around 26,000 clones, with around 86% as singletons.

Sequenced: peripheral blood. This chain joins TRBV15 and TRBJ2-7, with 9 bases identical to TRBD1. This receptor was taken from an elderly woman with acute or convalescent COVID-19. The CDR3 loop is CATSPGQGYEQYF. DNA of the CDR3: TGTGCCACCAGCCCGGGACAGGGCTACGAGCAGTACTTC.